This T cell receptor (beta chain) appears in the sequencing data of a study of blood T cell repertoires in COVID-19. Overall study: Samples came from the United States, Italy and Spain, spanning acute and convalescent COVID-19. PBMCs, B-cell-depleted T cells, or T cells provided the cDNA or gDNA that made up the material.

Per the original methods: How many nucleated cells were present was estimated from reference gene primer amplification. TCRdb keeps only in-frame clones here, not all; method: immunoSEQ multiplex PCR. V, J and clone size were drawn from that table, and D and trimming were deduced from the DNA. The table includes 100,000 or so clones, about 86% detected once. The CDR3 is made up of 12 amino acids. Germline values: CDR1 MNHNY, CDR2 SVGAGI (reference sequence). V lost 6 bases to trimming and J lost 2 bases, with 5 bases between them. This clonotype was obtained from a man older than 75 with acute or convalescent COVID-19. Specimen: peripheral blood. The chain couples TRBV6-6 to TRBJ1-3; D call uncertain. The CDR3 sequence is CASSPAGNTIYF. For the CDR3, the DNA is TGTGCCAGCAGCCCCGCTGGAAACACCATATATTTT.